This is a list of T cell receptor beta chains from one sample in a study of blood T cell repertoires in COVID-19. Some clones are missing from TCRdb's copy, which holds only in-frame ones; the method was immunoSEQ multiplex PCR. The sample has over 200,000 clones; 75% to 85% are singletons. Sequencing was performed on peripheral blood. The receptors were sampled from a woman aged 25 to 39 with COVID-19, enrolled during active disease. Each CDR3 is given with its conserved first and last residue. D genes are given only for firm matches.

V gene,D gene,J gene,CDR3 protein
TRBV4-3,-,TRBJ1-1,CASSLDSTGAEAFF
TRBV5-4,-,TRBJ2-5,CASSLVADQETQYF
TRBV9,-,TRBJ2-3,CASSDQPFPGTDTQYF
TRBV5-4,TRBD1,TRBJ2-2,CASRGQGGTGELFF
TRBV28,-,TRBJ1-3,CASSLESTIYF
TRBV5-1,TRBD1,TRBJ2-5,CASSQSFTGQETQYF
TRBV12-5,TRBD2,TRBJ2-7,CASGLKTPRPTSGSSYEQYF
TRBV19,TRBD2,TRBJ2-2,CASSRLAGDTGELFF
TRBV5-1,TRBD1,TRBJ2-2,CASSPTDRGTGELFF
TRBV5-1,-,TRBJ1-1,CASSLSEGRTEAFF
TRBV7-3,TRBD1,TRBJ2-2,CASSRTGGANGELFF
TRBV7-9,-,TRBJ1-5,CASSSEGQPQHF
TRBV19,TRBD1,TRBJ2-1,CASSIERSQGEYNEQFF
TRBV11-2,TRBD2,TRBJ2-3,CASSLDTAGGTDTQYF
TRBV2,-,TRBJ2-7,CASSDFVPLRQPEEYEQYF
TRBV3-1/TRBV3-2,-,TRBJ1-3,CASSQGGGNTIYF
TRBV9,-,TRBJ2-7,CASSGTEGGYEQYF
TRBV5-1,TRBD1,TRBJ1-4,CASSPGQGAGLEKLFF
TRBV6-5,-,TRBJ2-2,CASSYGAANTGELFF
TRBV7-6,TRBD1,TRBJ1-5,CASSLGDRGTQPQHF
TRBV6-2/TRBV6-3,TRBD1,TRBJ1-1,CASSSMTGIFVTEAFF
TRBV7-6,TRBD2,TRBJ2-3,CASSPLTSSGGSTPGTDTQYF
TRBV19,TRBD2,TRBJ2-7,CASSPGTTSYEQYF
TRBV7-6,TRBD1,TRBJ1-5,CASSNRGQQPQHF
TRBV3-1/TRBV3-2,-,TRBJ1-3,CASSQVSGPLGGTIYF
TRBV28,-,TRBJ1-2,CASVSPAGSNYGYTF
TRBV30,-,TRBJ1-5,CAWSAGLEQPQHF
TRBV7-2,-,TRBJ2-5,CASSLSGGETQYF
TRBV4-3,TRBD2,TRBJ2-1,CASSHGLAGSISYNEQFF
TRBV19,-,TRBJ1-5,CASSIRGGPQHF
TRBV18,-,TRBJ2-5,CASSPNHAASGTQYF
TRBV5-6,-,TRBJ2-7,CASSRGRYTYEQYF
TRBV5-6,-,TRBJ1-1,CASSLRGFGEAFF
TRBV3-1/TRBV3-2,TRBD2,TRBJ2-2,CASGWRRGNPGELFF
TRBV5-4,TRBD2,TRBJ2-1,CASSQMGLAGIDNEQFF
TRBV19,TRBD1,TRBJ1-6,CASSEGQGSSYNSPLHF
TRBV9,-,TRBJ2-1,CASSGGPRDTSYNEQFF
TRBV5-5,TRBD1,TRBJ1-5,CASSDGTGVPYSNQPQHF
TRBV9,-,TRBJ1-4,CASSVDQGEKLFF
TRBV9,-,TRBJ1-1,CASSVAGGASTEAFF